This T cell receptor (beta chain) was captured by sequencing in a study of cytomegalovirus exposure and HLA in healthy donors. CDR1 is WNHNN and CDR2 is SYGVQD in the germline V gene (reference sequence). The CDR3 is 13 amino acids. Trimming left V 3 bases short and J 4 bases short, with 8 bases between. Study-level points and caveats: Previously analyzed data showed that most TCR beta V segments were productive at a frequency of about 90% or about 30%. Later work associated fewer than 20,000 TCR beta sequences with HLA alleles at 0.05 false discovery rate.

Primers included in the PCR were 60 Vbeta and 13 Jbeta primers. Method: immunoSEQ multiplex PCR; TCRdb's copy keeps in-frame clones and lacks some. The sample includes fewer than 200,000 clones, around 74% seen only once; the top ten take roughly 1.9%. Of note for this clone: Antigen unknown.

V gene TRBV10-1 combines with J gene TRBJ2-3; possibly TRBD2 for D (5 bases). Sample: PBMCs. The sequence was collected from a female donor in good health and CMV-seronegative. CDR3 sequence: CASSEGGPDTQYF. The CDR3 nucleotides are TGCGCCAGCAGTGAAGGAGGCCCAGATACGCAGTATTTT.